Listed here is a single TCR beta chain. Germline V CDR1 and CDR2: MDHEN, SYDVKM. V was clipped by 8 bases and J by 5 bases; unmatched bases: 9. The CDR3 length is 13 residues. Profiling relied on immunoSEQ multiplex PCR, and the TCRdb table lists in-frame clones only, not all of them. The top ten hold about 20% of the sample, which has 46,000 or so clones, about 94% seen once. These data are taken from a study of control samples from healthy donors and cancer patients. This TCR came from a woman aged 45-65 years with head and neck cancer. The material sequenced was PBMCs. The chain links TRBV28 to TRBJ2-7; 7 positions match TRBD1. The DNA of the CDR3 is TGTGCCAGCGGGTTACAGGGGAACCACGAGCAGTACTTC. This sequence encodes CASGLQGNHEQYF.